These 22 T cell receptor delta chains were sequenced from one sample in a study of gamma-delta T cells after stem cell transplantation (dated by TCRdb to about 2016). The library was prepared using RT-PCR. TCRdb shows the sequencer as Illumina MiSeq. After TCRdb called clones again from the public reads with CATT, rows with identical DNA were merged. Across this sample there are over 1,500 delta-chain clones, with around 5.4% seen only once. The ten most abundant clones make up 40% to 55% of the sample. Material for sequencing was gamma-delta T cells. The receptors shown here come from a human donor. It is not recorded whose cells these are; they may come from a transplant donor.

Note on this clone: One base separates it from a far larger clone, so it is likely a read error. Other nucleotide sequences from this sample produce the same CDR3. The chain joins TRDV2 to TRDJ1; TRDD3 aligns across 7 bases. The CDR3 runs 15 residues. V lost 1 base, J lost 4 bases, and 8 bases stayed unmatched. Germline V gives CDR1 GEAIGNYY, CDR2 EKD. The CDR3 DNA reads TGTGCCTGTGACACGGCATTCCGGGGATACGATAAACTCATCTTT. Translating it yields CACDTAFRGYDKLIF.

A remark on this clone: This likely reflects a read error, since a far larger clone is one base away. Other DNA variants within this sample encode the same CDR3. This rearrangement joins TRDV2 to TRDJ2; TRDD2 is a possible D gene (5 bases). Germline assignment: CDR1 GEAIGNYY and CDR2 EKD. The CDR3 totals 19 residues. The CDR3 coding sequence is TGCGCCTGTGACCTGGTTTCAAGGGGCCTTCAAGCTTTGACAGCACAACTCTTCTTT. Translation gives CACDLVSRGLQALTAQLFF.

This clone was recorded a few times. One base separates it from a far larger clone, so it is likely a read error. Other DNA sequences within the sample encode an identical CDR3. V and J are TRDV2 and TRDJ1, with 12 positions matching TRDD3. CDR3 length: 19 amino acids. Germline values: CDR1 GEAIGNYY, CDR2 EKD. The CDR3 nucleotides are TGTGCTTGTGACGCCTACTGGGGGATACCTCCTGCCTACACCGATAAACTCATCTTT. Translation gives CACDAYWGIPPAYTDKLIF.

On this clone itself: A far larger clone is off by one base, so a read error is likely. Additional DNA sequences in this sample encode the identical CDR3. The chain has TRDV2 and TRDJ3; 7 nucleotides match TRDD3. The CDR3 runs 18 residues. In germline, CDR1 is GEAIGNYY, CDR2 EKD. CDR3 bases: TGCGCCTGTGACACCGCTGGGGGGAGCTCCTGGGACACCCGACAGATGTTTTTC. Residues: CACDTAGGSSWDTRQMFF.

This clone ranks as medium-sized. This could be a read error, since a much larger clone is one nucleotide away. The chain combines TRDV2 with TRDJ1, with 8 bases matching TRDD3. The CDR3 is 16 amino acids. Germline lookup yields CDR1 GEAIGNYY and CDR2 EKD. V lost 4 bases and J lost 1; bases outside the gene matches: 10. CDR3 sequence: CACDRLGAVATDKLIF. Written as DNA, the CDR3 is TGTGCCTGTGATAGACTGGGGGCTGTCGCCACCGATAAACTCATCTTT.

As to this clone: This is likely an artifact of a read error, given a far larger clone one base away. The CDR3 DNA follows: TGTGCCTGTGACCTGGTTTCAAGGGGCCCTCAAGCTTTGACAGCACAACTCTTCTTT. Its translation is CACDLVSRGPQALTAQLFF. V and J are TRDV2 and TRDJ2; D not resolved. Trimming stripped 3 bases from V and 0 bases from J, with 22 bases between. Germline V lookup: CDR1 GEAIGNYY, CDR2 EKD. CDR3 length equals 19 residues.

With regard to this clone: A read error likely explains why the TCRdb protein, taken from a much larger clone, differs from this DNA's translation at residue 6; the protein shown is translated from the DNA. V and J are TRDV1 and TRDJ1, with 9 nucleotides matching TRDD3. In germline, CDR1 is TSWWSYY, CDR2 QGS. The CDR3 has 17 amino acids. V dropped 3 bases and J dropped 0; count of bases not matched to a gene: 8. This chain's CDR3 is CALGDALGDHYTDKLIF. For the CDR3, the DNA is TGTGCTCTTGGGGACGCACTGGGGGACCATTACACCGATAAACTCATCTTT.

A few counts support this clone. TCRdb's protein, taken from a much larger clone, differs from this DNA's translation at residue 9, likely owing to a read error; the protein displayed comes from the DNA. The V call is TRDV2, the J call TRDJ1; 9 nucleotides agree with TRDD3. The V and J ends lost 3 bases and 0 bases, in that order; junction bases with no gene match: 10. Germline CDR1 reads GEAIGNYY; CDR2 reads EKD. The CDR3 runs to 17 residues. The CDR3 DNA sequence: TGTGCCTGTGACCTACTGGGGGAGGGGGGGAACACCGATAAACTCATCTTT. It translates to CACDLLGEGGNTDKLIF.

With regard to this clone: It is likely a read error: a sequence one base away is far more abundant. The gene calls are TRDV2 and TRDJ3, with 9 bases matching TRDD3. Germline assignment: CDR1 GEAIGNYY and CDR2 EKD. Losses at the gene ends were 3 bases for V and 1 base for J; bases not matched to a gene: 18. The CDR3 totals 22 residues. The CDR3 bases are TGTGCCTGTGACGTTACTGGGGGAGGTTATGAGGACTCATCCTGGGACACCCGACAGATGTTTTTC. Protein sequence: CACDVTGGGYEDSSWDTRQMFF.

The V and J genes are TRDV2 and TRDJ1; the match to TRDD3 covers 11 bases. This CDR3 is 18 amino acids long. Per the germline V gene, CDR1 is GEAIGNYY and CDR2 is EKD. V was clipped by 3 bases and J by 0 bases; unmatched bases: 11. CDR3 protein: CACDPLVLGDKYTDKLIF. CDR3 in DNA: TGTGCCTGTGACCCCTTGGTACTGGGGGATAAGTACACCGATAAACTCATCTTT.

A few counts support this clone. A far larger clone is only one base removed, so a read error is likely. This chain connects TRDV1 to TRDJ1; TRDD3 matches 8 bases. The V gene end was trimmed by 5 bases and the J gene end by 0 bases; junction bases not matched to a gene: 26. The CDR3 contains 22 residues. Germline CDR1 reads TSWWSYY; CDR2 reads QGS. The CDR3 region is CALGFAPERGYWGLGYTDKLIF. CDR3 nucleotides: TGTGCTCTTGGGTTCGCCCCGGAGCGGGGATACTGGGGCCTTGGGTACACCGATAAACTCATCTTT.

There are a few counts of this clone. The chain couples TRDV2 to TRDJ1; 9 positions agree with TRDD3. The CDR3 contains 19 residues. The V and J ends lost 0 bases and 0 bases, in that order; junction bases with no gene match: 13. Germline CDR1 reads GEAIGNYY; CDR2 reads EKD. CDR3 loop: CACDTVLGDSRSYTDKLIF. In DNA form, the CDR3 reads TGTGCCTGTGACACCGTACTGGGGGACAGTAGATCGTACACCGATAAACTCATCTTT.

Concerning this clone itself: The protein that TCRdb holds for this DNA derives from a much larger clone and differs from the translated DNA at residue 13, which likely indicates a read error; the protein shown here is translated from the DNA. The chain has TRDV2 and TRDJ1; D perhaps matches TRDD3 (5 bases). The germline V gene encodes CDR1 GEAIGNYY and CDR2 EKD. This CDR3 has 14 amino acids. CDR3 DNA sequence: TGTGCCTGTGACCTTACTGGAATCACCGATAAACTCACCTTT. Translated: CACDLTGITDKLTF.

By its share, this clone is hyperexpanded. The sample has other DNA sequences that encode this CDR3 too. The chain has TRDV2 and TRDJ2; D possibly corresponds to TRDD2 (5 bases). V lost 3 bases, J lost 0 bases, and 22 bases lay in between. The CDR3 extends over 19 amino acids. CDR1 and CDR2 from the germline V gene are GEAIGNYY and EKD. DNA for the CDR3: TGTGCCTGTGACCTGGTTTCAAGGGGCCTTCAAGCTTTGACAGCACAACTCTTCTTT. Translation: CACDLVSRGLQALTAQLFF.

This clone showed up just a few times. This likely traces to a read error, being one base from a far larger clone. Other DNA sequences within the sample encode an identical CDR3. The chain combines TRDV2 with TRDJ1; 8 bases fit TRDD3. After removal of 0 bases from V and 4 bases from J, the junction contained 9 bases not matched to a gene. The CDR3 loop spans 16 amino acids. Per the germline V gene, CDR1 is GEAIGNYY and CDR2 is EKD. The CDR3 loop is CACDTLGDTMSDKLIF. In DNA, the CDR3 is TGTGCCTGTGACACCCTGGGGGACACCATGAGCGATAAACTCATCTTT.

This clone was counted only a few times. A far larger clone differs by one base, so this is likely a read error. This specimen includes other DNA sequences encoding the same CDR3. J is TRDJ1 and V is TRDV2, with 11 bases aligning to TRDD3. The trim removed 3 bases at V and 0 bases at J, leaving 8 bases unmatched. Germline V gene lookup returns CDR1 GEAIGNYY and CDR2 EKD. The CDR3 is 17 amino acids. The chain's CDR3 is CACDPVLGDKYTDKLIF. CDR3 nucleotides: TGTGCCTGTGACCCCGTACTGGGGGATAAGTACACCGATAAACTCATCTTT.

This clone was found a few times. Given a far larger clone just one base away, this is likely a sequencing read error. This sample includes further DNA sequences coding for the same CDR3. The J gene is TRDJ1, the V gene TRDV2; 13 positions match TRDD3. Germline V gives CDR1 GEAIGNYY, CDR2 EKD. CDR3 length equals 17 residues. The V gene end was trimmed by 0 bases and the J gene end by 1 base; junction bases not matched to a gene: 4. Written as DNA, the CDR3 is TGTGCCTGTGACACCTTACTGGGGGATACGCTCACCGATAAACTCATCTTT. Amino acid sequence: CACDTLLGDTLTDKLIF.

About this clone itself: A far larger clone is off by one base, so a read error is likely. In the same sample, other DNA sequences code for this CDR3. The chain recombines TRDV2 with TRDJ1, with D perhaps assigned TRDD2 or TRDD3 (9 bases each). Germline loops: CDR1 GEAIGNYY, CDR2 EKD. This CDR3 spans 21 amino acids. This chain's CDR3 is CACDLLPTEATGGQYTDKLIF. CDR3 nucleotide sequence: TGTGCCTGTGACCTCCTTCCTACCGAGGCTACTGGGGGACAATACACAGATAAACTCATCTTT.

To note about this clone: The mismatch at residue 7 between this DNA's translation and the TCRdb protein of a much larger clone likely reflects a read error; the protein shown is translated from the DNA. The CDR3 nucleotides read TGTGCCTGTGACATACTGAGGGATTTTGATGATAAACTCATCTTT. Encoded protein: CACDILRDFDDKLIF. The V and J genes are TRDV2 and TRDJ1; D is perhaps TRDD3 (5 bases). The germline CDR1 and CDR2 sequences are GEAIGNYY and EKD. This CDR3 is 15 amino acids long. The V and J ends lost 2 bases and 5 bases respectively, with 17 bases between them.

This clone was observed a handful of times. This probably arose from a read error, given a far larger clone one base away. Other DNA sequences of this sample code for an identical CDR3. The rearrangement uses TRDV1 and TRDJ3; TRDD3 aligns across 9 bases. The CDR3 length is 19 residues. V trimming: 5 bases; J trimming: 3 bases; junction bases outside the gene matches: 11. The germline V gene has CDR1 TSWWSYY and CDR2 QGS. The CDR3 DNA reads TGTGCTCTTGGGAAGCCGTGGGGGATAAGCCTCTGGGACACCCGACAGATGTTTTTC. This encodes CALGKPWGISLWDTRQMFF.

This clone ranks as large. The sample contains more than one DNA sequence encoding this CDR3. The chain combines TRDV2 with TRDJ3, with D possibly TRDD3 on 5 matching bases. Germline lookup yields CDR1 GEAIGNYY and CDR2 EKD. The germline V and J ends were trimmed by 1 base and 0 bases, with 15 bases remaining between them. The length of the CDR3 is 19 residues. CDR3 region: CACDTAGGRSSWDTRQMFF. The CDR3 region has the DNA TGTGCCTGTGACACAGCCGGGGGTCGATCCTCCTGGGACACCCGACAGATGTTTTTC.

About this clone: This DNA translates differently at residue 4 from the TCRdb protein, which is that of a much larger clone; a read error is likely, and the protein shown is the DNA's own translation. Other DNA sequences from this sample encode an identical CDR3 as well. The gene calls are TRDV2 and TRDJ1; perhaps TRDD3 as D (6 bases). CDR1 GEAIGNYY and CDR2 EKD come from the germline V gene. Trimming took off 4 bases at V and 8 bases at J, with 19 bases between the two ends. This CDR3 is 14 amino acids long. The CDR3 is CACELMGMSLKLIF. The CDR3, as DNA: TGTGCCTGTGAACTTATGGGGATGTCTTTAAAACTCATCTTT.